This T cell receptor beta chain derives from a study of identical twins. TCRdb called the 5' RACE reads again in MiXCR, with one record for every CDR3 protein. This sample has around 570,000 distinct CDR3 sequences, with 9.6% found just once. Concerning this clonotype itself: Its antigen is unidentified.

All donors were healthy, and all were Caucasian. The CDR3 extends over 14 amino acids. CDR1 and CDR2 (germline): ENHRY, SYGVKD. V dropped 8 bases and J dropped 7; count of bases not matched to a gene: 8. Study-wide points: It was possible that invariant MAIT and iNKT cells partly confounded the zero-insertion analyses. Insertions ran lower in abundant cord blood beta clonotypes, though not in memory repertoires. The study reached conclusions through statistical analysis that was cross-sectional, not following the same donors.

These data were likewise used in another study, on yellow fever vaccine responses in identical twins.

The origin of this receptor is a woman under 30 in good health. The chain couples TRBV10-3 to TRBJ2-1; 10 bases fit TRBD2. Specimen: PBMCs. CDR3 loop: CAIGGLAGVNEQFF. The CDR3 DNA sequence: TGTGCCATCGGGGGGCTAGCGGGAGTGAATGAGCAGTTCTTC.